The present T cell receptor (beta chain) was sequenced within a study of beta chain features in type 1 diabetes. Trimming cost V 2 bases and J 3 bases, with 11 bases left between them. This CDR3 comprises 14 residues. CDR1 and CDR2 from the germline V gene are MNHEY and SMNVEV (reference sequence). As every portion of the isolated RNA was reverse transcribed, the sequencing read expressed TCRB transcripts. Sequenced by immunoSEQ multiplex PCR; TCRdb stores in-frame clones only, minus some. This sample has about 370,000 clones, with over 13% found just once. The TCR sequence derives from a woman aged 18 to 35 in good health. The sequencing input was naive CD4+ T cells from blood. V and J are TRBV27 and TRBJ2-7; a weak D match, TRBD2 (5 bases). The CDR3 DNA reads TGTGCCAGCAGTTTAAGGCGGGCCGACTACGAGCAGTACTTC. Translating it yields CASSLRRADYEQYF.